This T cell receptor beta chain came from a study of CD8 T cells in Susac syndrome (dated by TCRdb to between 2019 and 2020). Regarding the complete study: The study used repertoire sequencing to test whether antigen drove CD8+ T cell activation and differentiation in Susac syndrome. CD8+ T cell repertoire clonality was compared between 12 healthy donors, about 14 Susac syndrome patients and approximately 16 multiple sclerosis patients.

RNA was extracted using the RNeasy kit, and roughly 0.45 to 1 microgram was reverse transcribed with random hexamers. The immunoSEQ multiplex PCR assay, which covers 54 Vbeta and 13 Jbeta segments, was used to amplify TCR beta CDR3 regions. PCR amplification bias was corrected using a synthetic template baseline for primer optimization and computational correction. In the paper's pipeline: Reads were annotated to V, D and J genes per IMGT and analyzed with immunoSEQ Analyzer, keeping only productive sequences. Clonality was calculated as one minus the Shannon entropy normalized by log2 of the number of productive unique sequences. For each patient and control, public and private clones were evaluated within the 100 most prevalent clones. A clone was defined as Susac-specific if it was absent from the healthy and MS cohorts, from over a thousand published viral clones and from other ImmuneACCESS disease sequences. TCRdb handled the public reads itself, with Q25 trimming in fastp and clone calling in MiXCR, and kept productive beta chains. Every distinct CDR3 protein forms one entry, paired with its most common genes and DNA. TCRdb's processing, not the authors' own work, is the source of the V and J calls. The sample profile shows some 300,000 distinct CDR3 sequences; 85% of them were found once. In total, the top ten clones hold over 0.1% of the sample.

Overall study results and their limits: The TCR sequencing and HLA analysis was acknowledged to have included a relatively small number of individuals.

From cysteine to phenylalanine, the CDR3 is 14 amino acids long. Of all the DNA, just the CDR3 is kept, 42 bases in frame from base 1. The CDR1 and CDR2 encoded by the germline V gene (reference sequence) are LNHDA and SQIVND. V loses 3 bases, J loses 6 bases, and the germline ends lie 11 bases apart. Peripheral blood CD8+ and CD4+ T cells from healthy donors, Susac syndrome patients and multiple sclerosis patients were profiled by high-throughput TCR beta sequencing. Multiple sclerosis controls were treatment-naive patients with stable or active relapsing-remitting disease fulfilling revised McDonald criteria. Bulk CD8+ and CD4+ T cells were purified by magnetic negative isolation, while CD8+ TEMRA cells were enriched using FACS. Blood was collected in EDTA tubes and processed within 24 hours, with PBMCs isolated through density gradient centrifugation. PBMCs intended for TCR sequencing were frozen in liquid nitrogen and were later thawed in a 37 degrees C water bath. Purity of sorted or isolated CD4+, CD8+ and CD8+ TEMRA cells was at least 90%.

Concerning this clonotype itself: Its specific antigen is unknown. Per-base qualities were not stored, and no clone one base away is much larger.

Input material: CD8+ T cells from PBMCs. The clonotype originates from a human donor with multiple sclerosis. The sequence is built from TRBV19 and TRBJ2-2, and the D gene may be TRBD2, 5 bases matching. The sequenced DNA is TGTGCCAGTAGTATGTCGGGGAGCTCCGGGGAGCTGTTTTTT. The resulting protein is CASSMSGSSGELFF.